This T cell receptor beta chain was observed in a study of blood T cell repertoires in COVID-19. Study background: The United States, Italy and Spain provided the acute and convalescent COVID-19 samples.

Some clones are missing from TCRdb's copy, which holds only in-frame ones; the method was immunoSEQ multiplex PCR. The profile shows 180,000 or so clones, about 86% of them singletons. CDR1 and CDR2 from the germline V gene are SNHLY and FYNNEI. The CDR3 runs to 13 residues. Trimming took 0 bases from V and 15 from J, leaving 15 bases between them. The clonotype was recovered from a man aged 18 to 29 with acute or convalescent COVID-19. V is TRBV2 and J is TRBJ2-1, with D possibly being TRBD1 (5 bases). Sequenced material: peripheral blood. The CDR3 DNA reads TGTGCCAGCAGTGAAGCGCTTCGGACAAAGCCGTTCTTC. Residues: CASSEALRTKPFF. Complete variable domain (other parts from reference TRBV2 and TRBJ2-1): EPEVTQTPSHQVTQMGQEVILRCVPISNHLYFYWYRQILGQKVEFLVSFYNNEISEKSEIFDDQFSVERPDGSNFTLKIRSTKLEDSAMYFCASSEALRTKPFFGPGTRLTVL.